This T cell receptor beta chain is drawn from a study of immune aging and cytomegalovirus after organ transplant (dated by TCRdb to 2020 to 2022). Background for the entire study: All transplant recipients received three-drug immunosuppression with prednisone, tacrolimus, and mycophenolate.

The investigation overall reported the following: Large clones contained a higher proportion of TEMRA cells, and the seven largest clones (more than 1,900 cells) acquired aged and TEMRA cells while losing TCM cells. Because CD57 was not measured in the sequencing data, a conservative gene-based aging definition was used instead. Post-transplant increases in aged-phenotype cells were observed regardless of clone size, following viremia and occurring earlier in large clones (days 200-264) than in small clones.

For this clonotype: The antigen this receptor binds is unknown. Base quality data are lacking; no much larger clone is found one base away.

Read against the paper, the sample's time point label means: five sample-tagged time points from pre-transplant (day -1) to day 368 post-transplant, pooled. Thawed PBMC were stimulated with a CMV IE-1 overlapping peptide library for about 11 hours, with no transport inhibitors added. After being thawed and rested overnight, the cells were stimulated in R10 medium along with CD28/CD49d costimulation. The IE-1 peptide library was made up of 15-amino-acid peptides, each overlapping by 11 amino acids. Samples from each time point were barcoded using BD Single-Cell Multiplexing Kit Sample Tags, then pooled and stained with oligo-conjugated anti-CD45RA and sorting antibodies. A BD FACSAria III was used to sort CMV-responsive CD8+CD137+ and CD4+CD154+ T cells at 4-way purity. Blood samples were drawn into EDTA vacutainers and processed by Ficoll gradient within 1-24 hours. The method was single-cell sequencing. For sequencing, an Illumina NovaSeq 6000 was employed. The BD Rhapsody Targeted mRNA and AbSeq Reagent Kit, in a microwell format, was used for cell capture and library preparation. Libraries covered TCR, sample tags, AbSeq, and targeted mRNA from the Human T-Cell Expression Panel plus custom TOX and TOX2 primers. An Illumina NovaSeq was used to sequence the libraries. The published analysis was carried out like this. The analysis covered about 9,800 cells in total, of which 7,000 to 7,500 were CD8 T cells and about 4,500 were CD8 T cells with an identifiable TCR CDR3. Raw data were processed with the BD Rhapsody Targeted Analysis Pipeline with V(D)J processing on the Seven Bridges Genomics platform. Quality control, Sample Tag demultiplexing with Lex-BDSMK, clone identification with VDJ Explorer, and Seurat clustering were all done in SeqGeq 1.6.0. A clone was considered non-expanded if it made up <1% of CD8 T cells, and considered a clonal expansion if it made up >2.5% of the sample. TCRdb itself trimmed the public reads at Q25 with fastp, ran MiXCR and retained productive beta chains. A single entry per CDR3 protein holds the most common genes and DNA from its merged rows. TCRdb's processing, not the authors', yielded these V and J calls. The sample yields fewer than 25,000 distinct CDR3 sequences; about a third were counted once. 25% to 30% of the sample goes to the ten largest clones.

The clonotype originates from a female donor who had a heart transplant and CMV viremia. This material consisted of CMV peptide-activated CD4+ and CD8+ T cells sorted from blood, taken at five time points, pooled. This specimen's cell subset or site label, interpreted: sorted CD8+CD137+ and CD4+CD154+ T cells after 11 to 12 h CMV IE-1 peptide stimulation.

The CDR3 in this case is CASSLGQGMVGEQYF. In nucleotides, the sequence is TGTGCCAGCAGTCTCGGACAGGGGATGGTTGGCGAGCAGTACTTC. This chain joins TRBV27 to TRBJ2-7, with 9 bases aligning to TRBD1. V loses 5 bases at its end and J loses 6 bases; junction bases beyond the gene matches: 11. The germline V gene (reference sequence) sets CDR1 to MNHEY and CDR2 to SMNVEV. Including cysteine and phenylalanine, the CDR3 has 15 amino acids. Left in the record is the CDR3 DNA by itself, 45 bases read in frame from the first base.